This T cell receptor (beta chain) comes out of a study of identical twins. CDR1 LGHNA and CDR2 YNFKEQ come from the germline V gene. With V trimmed by 6 bases and J by 6 bases, 4 bases remained unmatched. The CDR3 extends over 13 amino acids. This clonotype has a handful of counts. TCRdb used MiXCR to reprocess the 5' RACE reads, holding one entry per CDR3 protein. This sample has approximately 1.8 million distinct CDR3 sequences; under 35% occur once, and the top ten carry about 0.27%. This TCR derives from a newborn girl in good health. The chain combines TRBV4-2 with TRBJ2-1, with TRBD2 matching over 8 bases. Sample: cord blood. The DNA for the CDR3 is TGTGCCAGCAGGCCTCGGGGGGGCAATGAGCAGTTCTTC. It encodes CASRPRGGNEQFF.